This T cell receptor (beta chain) derives from a study of neurological immune-mediated disorders. The cDNA was synthesized by means of template-switch 5'RACE, which was carried out with 10-nucleotide random UMIs. TCRdb passed the 5' RACE reads through MiXCR, listing each CDR3 protein once. The sample has 65,000 to 90,000 distinct CDR3 sequences, 10% seen once. The table lists this clonotype with many counts. The CDR3 totals 13 residues. V was clipped by 4 bases and J by 4 bases, with 11 bases between them. CDR1 and CDR2 from the germline V gene are KGHSH and LQKENI. The gene calls are TRBV18 and TRBJ2-7; TRBD1 is a possible D gene (6 bases). The TCR was taken from a man aged 35 to 55 in good health. Specimen: PBMCs. CDR3 DNA sequence: TGTGCCAGCTCACTGCAGGGGAAGTACGAGCAGTACTTC. Translated: CASSLQGKYEQYF.